This TCR beta chain is drawn from a study of cytomegalovirus exposure and HLA in healthy donors. Findings and limits, study-wide: Analyzed later, association rates of TCRs varied across HLA loci, with DRB1 most and HLA-C fewest. In a later analysis, HLA-associated beta chains showed higher expansion and lower generation probabilities than comparable chains.

Germline lookup yields CDR1 KGHSH and CDR2 LQKENI. The CDR3 extends over 13 amino acids. The V end was cut by 3 bases, the J end by 3 bases, with 8 bases between. Comments on this clone: Its antigen is undetermined.

Amplification used 60 Vbeta primers and 13 Jbeta primers. Using immunoSEQ multiplex PCR, the repertoire was profiled, and TCRdb retains in-frame clones only, with some absent. The sample data list 100,000 to 150,000 clones. The clonotype comes from a man between 18 and 35 years old in good health and CMV-seronegative. This sequence joins TRBV18 and TRBJ1-2, with D tentatively TRBD1 (5 bases). The material sequenced was PBMCs. Here the CDR3 reads CASSPDTYYGYTF. The CDR3 DNA reads TGTGCCAGCTCACCGGACACCTACTATGGCTACACCTTC.